These T cell receptor beta chains were read from a single sample in a study of HIV-infected children after antiretroviral therapy interruption. TCRdb fed the 3' RACE reads into MiXCR, producing one record per CDR3 protein. The table lists approximately 96,000 distinct CDR3 sequences, about 7% of them singletons, with more than 0.95% in the top ten. The starting material was CD45RA+ CD4+ T cells from PBMCs, pooled from several time points, obtained from a donor given antiretroviral therapy, either interrupted or continuous. The receptors come from a pool of human donors with HIV. Both conserved end residues are part of each CDR3. A D gene is named only where the DNA matches it firmly. Rows give clone size only sometimes, using once, few, many, or a class for an expanded clone.

clone size	V gene	D gene	J gene	CDR3 DNA	CDR3 protein
few	TRBV29-1	.	TRBJ2-2	TGCAGCGTGGCTTACAGGGTAGCCGGGGAGCTGTTTTTT	CSVAYRVAGELFF
.	TRBV7-9	.	TRBJ1-5	TGTGCCAGCAGCCAGTGGGGGGGAGGCCAGCCCCAGCATTTT	CASSQWGGGQPQHF
many	TRBV29-1	.	TRBJ1-1	TGCAGCGTTGAGGAGGGGTCGGCTGAAGCTTTCTTT	CSVEEGSAEAFF
.	TRBV5-1	.	TRBJ1-6	TGCGCCAGCAGCAATACGTTGAGCTCCTATAATTCACCCCTCCACTTT	CASSNTLSSYNSPLHF
few	TRBV12-3/TRBV12-4	.	TRBJ2-5	TGTGCCAGCAGCCGGATACAAGAGACCCAGTACTTC	CASSRIQETQYF
many	TRBV5-5	.	TRBJ1-2	TGTGCCAGCAGCTGGACAGAAAACTATGGCTACACCTTC	CASSWTENYGYTF
many	TRBV20-1	TRBD1	TRBJ2-4	TGCAGTGTCGCGGGACAGGGGAACATTCAGTACTTC	CSVAGQGNIQYF
many	TRBV7-9	TRBD1	TRBJ2-3	TGTGCCAGCAGCTCCCGCGGCAGGGGGCAAGATACGCAGTATTTT	CASSSRGRGQDTQYF
few	TRBV12-3/TRBV12-4	.	TRBJ2-7	TGTGCCAGCAGTTTGGGGCAGGGGCTCAGGGGGCAGTACTTC	CASSLGQGLRGQYF
many	TRBV5-1	TRBD1	TRBJ1-4	TGCGCCAGCAGCTCCACAGGGGGCCGTGAAAAACTGTTTTTT	CASSSTGGREKLFF
few	TRBV2	TRBD1	TRBJ1-5	TGTGCCAGCAGTCCGAGACAGGGTGATCAGCCCCAGCATTTT	CASSPRQGDQPQHF
.	TRBV7-9	.	TRBJ1-1	TGTGCAACCCGGGGGCATCTGAACACTGAAGCTTTCTTT	CATRGHLNTEAFF
many	TRBV24-1	.	TRBJ2-1	TGTGCCACCAGTGATTTGAACACGCACAATGAGCAGTTCTTC	CATSDLNTHNEQFF
many	TRBV23-1	.	TRBJ1-1	TGCGCCAGCAGTCAATGGGGCGGCAATGAAGCTTTCTTT	CASSQWGGNEAFF
many	TRBV2	.	TRBJ2-1	TGTGCCAGCAAACCCAGCTCCTACAATGAGCAGTTCTTC	CASKPSSYNEQFF
many	TRBV19	TRBD2	TRBJ2-3	TGTGCCAGTAGTTTAAGCGGGGGGCCTTACACAGATACGCAGTATTTT	CASSLSGGPYTDTQYF
many	TRBV5-4	.	TRBJ2-5	TGTGCCAGCAGGCCACTAGCTGGGGAGACCCAGTACTTC	CASRPLAGETQYF
.	TRBV6-6	.	TRBJ1-3	TGTGCCAGCAGTTACTTGGGGGGAGCCGGAAACACCATATATTTT	CASSYLGGAGNTIYF
.	TRBV3-1	.	TRBJ1-5	TGTGCCAGCAGCCAGACAGGAGGGGATCAGCCCCAGCATTTT	CASSQTGGDQPQHF
many	TRBV7-8	.	TRBJ1-3	TGTGCCAGCAGCATAAGACCGCTCTCTGGAAACACCATATATTTT	CASSIRPLSGNTIYF
many	TRBV5-1	TRBD2	TRBJ2-7	TGCGCCAGCGCGAGCGGGGGGACTACCGAGCAGTACTTC	CASASGGTTEQYF
many	TRBV12-3/TRBV12-4	.	TRBJ2-3	TGTGCCAGCAGTTTAGCACAGGTATACACAGATACGCAGTATTTT	CASSLAQVYTDTQYF